In its sample, the clone carrying this T cell receptor beta chain was seen a few times. These data originate in a study of blood T cells in healthy people across ages. Using a J-beta primer mix together with a sample-barcoded 5' primer, a second PCR was run for about 6 to 11 cycles. A minimum of 2.5 million CDR3-containing paired-end reads was obtained for each sample. TCRdb re-analysed the 5' RACE reads in MiXCR, keeping a single row per CDR3 protein. The repertoire has over 600,000 distinct CDR3 sequences, 20% to 25% of them found once; the top ten carry 3% to 4.5%. Germline V CDR1 and CDR2: SQVTM, ANQGSEA. The CDR3 runs 12 residues.

The source of this sequence is a man in his 70s in good health. V and J are TRBV29-1 and TRBJ2-7; D gene unclear. The assigned J gene may be wrong: the sequence end matches TRBJ2-1 better. The specimen was blood. The CDR3 DNA follows: TGCAGCGTTGAAGAGTTGAACAATGAGCAGTTCTTC. This encodes CSVEELNNEQFF.